Listed here are 5 T cell receptor beta chains from one sample, sequenced in a study of OX40 agonist ivuxolimab in advanced cancers. TCRdb's copy holds only in-frame clones and misses some; the assay was immunoSEQ multiplex PCR. The data hold roughly 69,000 clones, with roughly 89% observed a single time. This material consisted of CD4+ or CD8+ T cells sorted from blood, taken in a trial of the OX40 agonist ivuxolimab. These receptors originate from an adult with an advanced solid tumor such as melanoma, head and neck, liver or kidney cancer.

V usage is TRBV6-1 and J usage is TRBJ2-5; 7 bases fit TRBD1. V lost 8 bases, J lost 4 bases, and 7 bases stayed unmatched. The length of the CDR3 is 13 residues. Germline lookup yields CDR1 MNHNS and CDR2 SASEGT. This CDR3 reads CASRGAGGETQYF. The CDR3 nucleotides read TGTGCCAGCCGCGGTGCAGGGGGAGAGACCCAGTACTTC.

The chain is built from TRBV5-5 and TRBJ2-1; TRBD2 aligns across 7 bases. Trimming at V came to 1 base and at J to 7 bases, leaving 2 bases not matched to a gene. The germline CDR1 and CDR2 sequences are SGHKS and YYEKEE (reference sequence). The CDR3 is 13 residues long. The CDR3 here is CASSLQGGNEQFF. CDR3 coding DNA: TGTGCCAGCAGCTTGCAGGGAGGGAATGAGCAGTTCTTC.

The chain has TRBV18 and TRBJ1-3; TRBD1 aligns across 7 bases. Germline CDR1 reads KGHSH; CDR2 reads LQKENI. CDR3 length: 14 amino acids. V shed 3 bases, J shed 5 bases, and the junction held 4 bases outside the gene matches. The CDR3 DNA is TGTGCCAGCTCACCCCAGGGGGATCGAAACACCATATATTTT. It codes for CASSPQGDRNTIYF.

The chain recombines TRBV28 with TRBJ1-1; D perhaps matches TRBD1 (5 bases). Looked up from germline, CDR1 is MDHEN and CDR2 is SYDVKM. Trimming stripped 2 bases from V and 1 base from J, with 11 bases between. The CDR3 has 15 amino acids. CDR3 sequence (DNA): TGTGCCAGCAGTTTAGGGGGGAACGGGAACACTGAAGCTTTCTTT. The encoded protein is CASSLGGNGNTEAFF.

This clone was observed a handful of times. CDR3 bases: TGTGCCAGCACCACCGGGACAGGGCCTAATCAGCCCCAGCATTTT. This translates into CASTTGTGPNQPQHF. This chain uses TRBV6-1 with TRBJ1-5; 9 bases fit TRBD1. This CDR3 region has 15 residues. V lost 7 bases, J lost 4 bases, and 8 bases stayed unmatched. The V gene's germline CDR1 is MNHNS and CDR2 SASEGT.